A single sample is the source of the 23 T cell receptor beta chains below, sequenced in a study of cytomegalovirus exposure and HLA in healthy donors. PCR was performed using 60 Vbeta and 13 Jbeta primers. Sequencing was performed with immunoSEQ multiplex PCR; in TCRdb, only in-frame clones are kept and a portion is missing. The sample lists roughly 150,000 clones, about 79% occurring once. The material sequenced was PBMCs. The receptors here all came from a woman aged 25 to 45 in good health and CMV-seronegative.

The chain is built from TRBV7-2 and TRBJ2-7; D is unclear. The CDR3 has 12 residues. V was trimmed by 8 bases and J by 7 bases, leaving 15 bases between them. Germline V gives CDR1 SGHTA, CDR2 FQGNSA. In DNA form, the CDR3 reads TGTGCCAGCCGACACACCGTTGGGGAGCAGTACTTC. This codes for CASRHTVGEQYF.

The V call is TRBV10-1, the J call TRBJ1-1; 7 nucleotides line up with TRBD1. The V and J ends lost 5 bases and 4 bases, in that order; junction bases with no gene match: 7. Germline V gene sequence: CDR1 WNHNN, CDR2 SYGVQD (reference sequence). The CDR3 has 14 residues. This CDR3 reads CASSTYRGGTEAFF. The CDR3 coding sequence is TGCGCCAGCAGTACTTACAGGGGAGGCACTGAAGCTTTCTTT.

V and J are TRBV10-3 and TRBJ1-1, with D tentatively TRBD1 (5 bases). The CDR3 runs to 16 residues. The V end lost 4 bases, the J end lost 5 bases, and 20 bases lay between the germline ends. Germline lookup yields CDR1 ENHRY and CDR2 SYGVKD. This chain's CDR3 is CAISGQGGRGGTEAFF. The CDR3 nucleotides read TGTGCCATCAGTGGCCAGGGAGGGCGCGGAGGAACTGAAGCTTTCTTT.

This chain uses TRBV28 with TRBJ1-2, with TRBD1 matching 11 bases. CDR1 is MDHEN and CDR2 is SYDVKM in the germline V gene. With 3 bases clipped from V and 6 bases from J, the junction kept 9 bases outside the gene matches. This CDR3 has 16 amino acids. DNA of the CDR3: TGTGCCAGCAGTTTCCCCGGGACAGGGGGGAAGAATGGCTACACCTTC. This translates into CASSFPGTGGKNGYTF.

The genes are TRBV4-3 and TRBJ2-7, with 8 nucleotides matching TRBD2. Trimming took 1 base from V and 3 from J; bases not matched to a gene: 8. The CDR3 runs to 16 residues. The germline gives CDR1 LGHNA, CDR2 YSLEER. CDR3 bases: TGCGCCAGCAGCCAAGGGACCGGGACTAGTGTCTACGAGCAGTACTTC. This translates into CASSQGTGTSVYEQYF.

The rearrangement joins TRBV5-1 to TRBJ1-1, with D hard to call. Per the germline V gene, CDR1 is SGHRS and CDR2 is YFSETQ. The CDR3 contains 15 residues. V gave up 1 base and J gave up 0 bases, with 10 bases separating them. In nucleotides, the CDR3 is TGCGCCAGCAGCTTGAACGGGAATGTGAACACTGAAGCTTTCTTT. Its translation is CASSLNGNVNTEAFF.

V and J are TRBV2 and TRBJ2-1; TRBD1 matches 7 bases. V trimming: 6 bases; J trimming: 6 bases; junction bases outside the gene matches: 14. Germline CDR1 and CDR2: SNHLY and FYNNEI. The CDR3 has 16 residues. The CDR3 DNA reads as TGTGCCAGCAGCGCCCCCAGGGACAGCGGTGGCAATGAGCAGTTCTTC. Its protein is CASSAPRDSGGNEQFF. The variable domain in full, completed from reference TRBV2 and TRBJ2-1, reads EPEVTQTPSHQVTQMGQEVILRCVPISNHLYFYWYRQILGQKVEFLVSFYNNEISEKSEIFDDQFSVERPDGSNFTLKIRSTKLEDSAMYFCASSAPRDSGGNEQFFGPGTRLTVL.

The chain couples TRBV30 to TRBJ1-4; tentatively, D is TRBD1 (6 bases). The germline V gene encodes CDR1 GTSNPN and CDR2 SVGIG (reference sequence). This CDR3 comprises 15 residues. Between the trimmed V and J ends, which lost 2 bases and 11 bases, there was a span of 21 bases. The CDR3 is CAWSFTGGQAGKLFF. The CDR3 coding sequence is TGTGCCTGGAGTTTTACCGGGGGGCAAGCCGGGAAACTGTTTTTT.

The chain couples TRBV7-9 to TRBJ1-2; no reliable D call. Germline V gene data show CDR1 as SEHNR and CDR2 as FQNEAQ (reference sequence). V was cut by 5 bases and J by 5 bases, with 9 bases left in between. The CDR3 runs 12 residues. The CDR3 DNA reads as TGTGCCAGCAGCCTCACTCCTTATGGCTACACCTTC. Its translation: CASSLTPYGYTF. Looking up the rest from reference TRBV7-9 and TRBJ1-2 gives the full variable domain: DTGVSQNPRHKITKRGQNVTFRCDPISEHNRLYWYRQTLGQGPEFLTYFQNEAQLEKSRLLSDRFSAERPKGSFSTLEIQRTEQGDSAMYLCASSLTPYGYTFGSGTRLTVV.

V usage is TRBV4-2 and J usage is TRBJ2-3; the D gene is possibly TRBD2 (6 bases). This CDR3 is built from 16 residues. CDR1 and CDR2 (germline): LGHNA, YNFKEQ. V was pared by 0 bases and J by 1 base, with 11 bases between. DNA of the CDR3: TGTGCCAGCAGCCAAGATGTCGCTAGCGGCACAGATACGCAGTATTTT. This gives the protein CASSQDVASGTDTQYF.

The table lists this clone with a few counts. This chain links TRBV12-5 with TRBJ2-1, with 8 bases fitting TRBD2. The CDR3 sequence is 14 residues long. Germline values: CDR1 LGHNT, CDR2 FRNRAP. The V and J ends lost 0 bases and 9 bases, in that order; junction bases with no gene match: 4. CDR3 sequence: CASGLVAGDGEQFF. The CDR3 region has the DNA TGTGCTAGTGGTTTGGTAGCGGGGGATGGTGAGCAGTTCTTC.

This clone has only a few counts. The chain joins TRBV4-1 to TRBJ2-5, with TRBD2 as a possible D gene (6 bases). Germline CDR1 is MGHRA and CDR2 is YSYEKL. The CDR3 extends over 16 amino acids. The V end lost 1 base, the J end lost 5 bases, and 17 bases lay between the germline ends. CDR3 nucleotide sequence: TGCGCCAGCAGCCAAGTCACTAGCACCTCCCGTGAGACCCAGTACTTC. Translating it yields CASSQVTSTSRETQYF.

CDR3 DNA sequence: TGTGCCAGCAGTTTCTCCGCCCCTTTAGCTGAAGCTTTCTTT. Translated, it gives CASSFSAPLAEAFF. This sequence joins TRBV27 and TRBJ1-1; D is ambiguous. CDR3 length: 14 residues. Germline V CDR1 and CDR2: MNHEY, SMNVEV (reference sequence). Trimming shortened V by 3 bases and J by 6 bases, and 14 bases separated the two germline ends.

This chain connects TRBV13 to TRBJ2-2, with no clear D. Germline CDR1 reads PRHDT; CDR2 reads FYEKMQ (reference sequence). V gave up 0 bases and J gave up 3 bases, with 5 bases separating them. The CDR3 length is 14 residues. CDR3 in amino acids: CASSLGQDTGELFF. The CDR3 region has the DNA TGTGCCAGCAGCTTAGGCCAGGACACCGGGGAGCTGTTTTTT.

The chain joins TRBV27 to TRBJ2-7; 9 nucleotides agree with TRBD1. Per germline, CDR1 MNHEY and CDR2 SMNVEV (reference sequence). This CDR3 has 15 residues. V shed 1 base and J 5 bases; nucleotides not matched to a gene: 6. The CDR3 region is CASSLYGTGKDEQYF. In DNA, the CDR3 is TGTGCCAGCAGTTTATACGGGACAGGGAAGGACGAGCAGTACTTC.

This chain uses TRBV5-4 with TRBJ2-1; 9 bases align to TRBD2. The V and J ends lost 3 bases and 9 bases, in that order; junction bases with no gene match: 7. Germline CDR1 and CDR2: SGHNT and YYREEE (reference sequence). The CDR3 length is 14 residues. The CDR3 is CASSWGLAGGEQFF. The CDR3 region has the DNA TGTGCCAGCAGCTGGGGACTAGCCGGGGGTGAGCAGTTCTTC.

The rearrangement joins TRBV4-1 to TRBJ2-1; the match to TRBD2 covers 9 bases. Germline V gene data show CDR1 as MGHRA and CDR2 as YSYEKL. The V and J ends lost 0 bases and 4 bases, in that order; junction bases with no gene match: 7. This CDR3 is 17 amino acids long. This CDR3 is CASSQDGLAGIYNEQFF. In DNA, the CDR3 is TGCGCCAGCAGCCAAGATGGTCTAGCGGGGATATACAATGAGCAGTTCTTC.

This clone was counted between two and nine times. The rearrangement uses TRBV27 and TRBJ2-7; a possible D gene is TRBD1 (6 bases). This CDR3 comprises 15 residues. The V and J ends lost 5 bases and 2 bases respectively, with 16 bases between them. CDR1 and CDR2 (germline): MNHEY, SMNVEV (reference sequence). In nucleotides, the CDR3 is TGTGCCAGCAGTGCACAACAGGGATCCCCCTACGAGCAGTACTTC. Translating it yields CASSAQQGSPYEQYF.

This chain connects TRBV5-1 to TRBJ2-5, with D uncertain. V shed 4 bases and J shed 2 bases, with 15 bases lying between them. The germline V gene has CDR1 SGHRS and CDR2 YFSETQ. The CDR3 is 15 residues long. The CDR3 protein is CASSPSWSVQETQYF. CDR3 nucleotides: TGCGCCAGCAGCCCCTCATGGTCGGTACAAGAGACCCAGTACTTC.

The CDR3 bases are TGTGCCAGCAGTTACTCGTTCGCGGAGGTTCTGAATGAGCAGTTCTTC. Translating it yields CASSYSFAEVLNEQFF. V is TRBV6-5 and J is TRBJ2-1; possible D gene TRBD2, 5 bases. The germline V gene has CDR1 MNHEY and CDR2 SVGAGI. There are 16 residues in the CDR3. V gave up 0 bases and J gave up 7 bases, with 16 bases separating them.

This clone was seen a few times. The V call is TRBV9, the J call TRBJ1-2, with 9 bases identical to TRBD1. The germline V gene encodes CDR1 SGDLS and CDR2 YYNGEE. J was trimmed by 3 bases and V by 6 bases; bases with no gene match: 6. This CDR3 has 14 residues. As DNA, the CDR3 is TGTGCCAGCACGACAGGGGGGAATTACTATGGCTACACCTTC. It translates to CASTTGGNYYGYTF.

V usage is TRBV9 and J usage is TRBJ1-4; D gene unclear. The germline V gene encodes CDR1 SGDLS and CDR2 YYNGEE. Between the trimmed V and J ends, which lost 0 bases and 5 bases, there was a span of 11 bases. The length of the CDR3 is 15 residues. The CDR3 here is CASSVGEGRNEKLFF. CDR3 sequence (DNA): TGTGCCAGCAGCGTAGGAGAGGGAAGAAATGAAAAACTGTTTTTT. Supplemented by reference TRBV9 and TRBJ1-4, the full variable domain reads DSGVTQTPKHLITATGQRVTLRCSPRSGDLSVYWYQQSLDQGLQFLIQYYNGEERAKGNILERFSAQQFPDLHSELNLSSLELGDSALYFCASSVGEGRNEKLFFGSGTQLSVL.

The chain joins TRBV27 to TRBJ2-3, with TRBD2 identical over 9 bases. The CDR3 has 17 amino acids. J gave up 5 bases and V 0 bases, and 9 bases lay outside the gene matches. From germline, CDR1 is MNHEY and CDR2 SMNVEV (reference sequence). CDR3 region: CASSLSIAGGPGDTQYF. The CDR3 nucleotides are TGTGCCAGCAGTTTATCGATCGCGGGGGGGCCCGGAGATACGCAGTATTTT.